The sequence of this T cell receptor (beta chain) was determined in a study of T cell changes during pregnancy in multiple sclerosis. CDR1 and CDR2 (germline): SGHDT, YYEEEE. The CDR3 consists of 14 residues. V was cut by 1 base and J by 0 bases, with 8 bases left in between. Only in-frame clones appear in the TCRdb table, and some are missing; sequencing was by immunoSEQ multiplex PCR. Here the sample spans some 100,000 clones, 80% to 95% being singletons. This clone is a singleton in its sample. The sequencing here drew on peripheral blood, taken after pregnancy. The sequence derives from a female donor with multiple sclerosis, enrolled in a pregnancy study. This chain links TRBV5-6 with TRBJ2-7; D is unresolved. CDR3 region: CASSLTSRSYEQYF. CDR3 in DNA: TGTGCCAGCAGCTTGACATCCCGCTCCTACGAGCAGTACTTC.